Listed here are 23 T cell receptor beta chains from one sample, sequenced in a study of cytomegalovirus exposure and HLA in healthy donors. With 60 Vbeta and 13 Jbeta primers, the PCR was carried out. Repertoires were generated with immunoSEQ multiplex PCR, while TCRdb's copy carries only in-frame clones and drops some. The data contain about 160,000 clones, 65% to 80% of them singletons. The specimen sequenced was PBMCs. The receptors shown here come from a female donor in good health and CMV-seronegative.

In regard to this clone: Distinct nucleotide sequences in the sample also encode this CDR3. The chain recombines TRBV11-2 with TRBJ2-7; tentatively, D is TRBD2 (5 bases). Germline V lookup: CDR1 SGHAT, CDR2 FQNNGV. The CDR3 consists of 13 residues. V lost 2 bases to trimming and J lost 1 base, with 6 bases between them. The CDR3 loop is CASSLSGSYEQYF. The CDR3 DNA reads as TGTGCCAGCAGCTTATCGGGATCCTACGAGCAGTACTTC. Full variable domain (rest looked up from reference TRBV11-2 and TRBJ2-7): EAGVAQSPRYKIIEKRQSVAFWCNPISGHATLYWYQQILGQGPKLLIQFQNNGVVDDSQLPKDRFSAERLKGVDSTLKIQPAKLEDSAVYLCASSLSGSYEQYFGPGTRLTVT.

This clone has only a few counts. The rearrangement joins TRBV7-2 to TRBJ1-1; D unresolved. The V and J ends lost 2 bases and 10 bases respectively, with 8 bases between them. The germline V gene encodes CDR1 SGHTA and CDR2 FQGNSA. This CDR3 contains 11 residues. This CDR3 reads CASSLSTSAFF. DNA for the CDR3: TGTGCCAGCAGCTTATCTACCTCAGCTTTCTTT.

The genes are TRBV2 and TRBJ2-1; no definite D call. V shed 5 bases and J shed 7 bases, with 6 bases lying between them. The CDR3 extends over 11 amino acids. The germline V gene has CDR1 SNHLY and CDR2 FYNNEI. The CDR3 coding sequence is TGTGCCAGCAGTTACACAAATGAGCAGTTCTTC. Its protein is CASSYTNEQFF.

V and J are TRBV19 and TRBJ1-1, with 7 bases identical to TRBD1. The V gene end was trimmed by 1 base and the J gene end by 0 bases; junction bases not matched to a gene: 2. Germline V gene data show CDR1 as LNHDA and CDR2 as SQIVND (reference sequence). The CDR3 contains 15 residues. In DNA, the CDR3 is TGTGCCAGTAGTATAGGTGGGACAGTGAACACTGAAGCTTTCTTT. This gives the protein CASSIGGTVNTEAFF.

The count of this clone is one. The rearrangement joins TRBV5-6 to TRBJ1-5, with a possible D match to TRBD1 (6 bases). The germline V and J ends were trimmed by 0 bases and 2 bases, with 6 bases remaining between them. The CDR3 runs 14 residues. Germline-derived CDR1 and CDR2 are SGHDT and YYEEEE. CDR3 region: CASSLDRGNQPQHF. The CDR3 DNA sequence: TGTGCCAGCAGCTTGGACAGGGGCAATCAGCCCCAGCATTTT.

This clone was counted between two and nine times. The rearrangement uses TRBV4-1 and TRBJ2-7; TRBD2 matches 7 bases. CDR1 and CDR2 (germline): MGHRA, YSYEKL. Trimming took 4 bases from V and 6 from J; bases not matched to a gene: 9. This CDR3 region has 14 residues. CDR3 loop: CASSLSGIQIEQYF. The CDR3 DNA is TGCGCCAGCAGCCTGAGCGGGATTCAGATCGAGCAGTACTTC.

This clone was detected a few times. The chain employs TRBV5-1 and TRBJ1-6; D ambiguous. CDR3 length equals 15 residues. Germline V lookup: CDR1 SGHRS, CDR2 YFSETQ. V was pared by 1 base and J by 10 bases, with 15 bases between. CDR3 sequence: CASSLQAGDYSPLHF. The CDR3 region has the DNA TGCGCCAGCAGCTTGCAGGCCGGGGATTACTCACCCCTCCACTTT. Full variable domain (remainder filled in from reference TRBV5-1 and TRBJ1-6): KAGVTQTPRYLIKTRGQQVTLSCSPISGHRSVSWYQQTPGQGLQFLFEYFSETQRNKGNFPGRFSGRQFSNSRSEMNVSTLELGDSALYLCASSLQAGDYSPLHFGNGTRLTVT.

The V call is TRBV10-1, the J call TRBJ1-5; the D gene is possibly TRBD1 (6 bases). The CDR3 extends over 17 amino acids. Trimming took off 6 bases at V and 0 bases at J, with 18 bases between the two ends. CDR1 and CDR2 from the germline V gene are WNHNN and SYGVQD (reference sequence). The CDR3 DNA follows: TGCGCCAGCAGGGGGGACACCAATCCCTATAGCAATCAGCCCCAGCATTTT. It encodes CASRGDTNPYSNQPQHF.

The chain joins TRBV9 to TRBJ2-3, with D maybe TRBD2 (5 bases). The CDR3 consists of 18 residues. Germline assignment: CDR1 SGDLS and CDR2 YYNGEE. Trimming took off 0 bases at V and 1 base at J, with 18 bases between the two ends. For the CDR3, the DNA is TGTGCCAGCAGCGTAGGGTCTCTGGGTAGCGCGCGCACAGATACGCAGTATTTT. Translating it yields CASSVGSLGSARTDTQYF.

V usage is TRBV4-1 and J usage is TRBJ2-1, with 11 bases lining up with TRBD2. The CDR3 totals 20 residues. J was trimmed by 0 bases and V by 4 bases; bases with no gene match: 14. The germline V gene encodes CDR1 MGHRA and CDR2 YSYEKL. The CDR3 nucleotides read TGCGCCAGCAGCCTCACCGGGACTAGCGGTATTTCCAGCTCCTACAATGAGCAGTTCTTC. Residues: CASSLTGTSGISSSYNEQFF.

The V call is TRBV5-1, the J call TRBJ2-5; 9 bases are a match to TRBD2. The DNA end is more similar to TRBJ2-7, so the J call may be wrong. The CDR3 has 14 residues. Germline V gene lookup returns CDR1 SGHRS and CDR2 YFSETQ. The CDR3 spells CASSFSGSIYEQYF. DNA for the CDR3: TGCGCCAGCAGCTTTAGCGGGAGTATCTACGAGCAGTACTTC.

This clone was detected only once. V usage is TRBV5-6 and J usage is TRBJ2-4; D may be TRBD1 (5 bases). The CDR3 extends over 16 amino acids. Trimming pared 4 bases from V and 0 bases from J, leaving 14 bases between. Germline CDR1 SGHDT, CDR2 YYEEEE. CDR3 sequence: CASSLPQGVAKNIQYF. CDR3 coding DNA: TGTGCCAGCAGCCTGCCACAAGGGGTAGCCAAAAACATTCAGTACTTC.

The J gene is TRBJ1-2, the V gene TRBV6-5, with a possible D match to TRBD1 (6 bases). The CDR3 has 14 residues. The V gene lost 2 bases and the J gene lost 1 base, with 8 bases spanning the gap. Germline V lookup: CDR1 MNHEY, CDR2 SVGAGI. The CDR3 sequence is CASSYDRNNYGYTF. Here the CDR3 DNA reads TGTGCCAGCAGTTACGACAGGAATAACTATGGCTACACCTTC.

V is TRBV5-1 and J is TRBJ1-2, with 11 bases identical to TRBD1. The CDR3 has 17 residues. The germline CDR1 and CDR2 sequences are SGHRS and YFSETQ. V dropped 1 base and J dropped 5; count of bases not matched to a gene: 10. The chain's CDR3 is CASSLNLVGTGGYGYTF. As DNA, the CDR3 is TGCGCCAGCAGCTTGAATTTGGTGGGGACAGGGGGATATGGCTACACCTTC.

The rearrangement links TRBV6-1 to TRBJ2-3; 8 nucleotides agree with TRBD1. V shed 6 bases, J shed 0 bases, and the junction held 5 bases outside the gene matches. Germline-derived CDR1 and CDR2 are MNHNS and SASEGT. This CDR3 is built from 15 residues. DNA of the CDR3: TGTGCCAGCAGGACTCGACAGGGGAGCACAGATACGCAGTATTTT. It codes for CASRTRQGSTDTQYF.

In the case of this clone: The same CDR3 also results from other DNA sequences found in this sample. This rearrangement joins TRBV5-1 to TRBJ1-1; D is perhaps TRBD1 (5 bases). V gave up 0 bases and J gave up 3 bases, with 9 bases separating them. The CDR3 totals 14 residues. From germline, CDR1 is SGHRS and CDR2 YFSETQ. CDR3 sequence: CASSLGGGDTEAFF. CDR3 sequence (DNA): TGCGCCAGCAGCTTGGGAGGAGGGGACACTGAAGCTTTCTTT.

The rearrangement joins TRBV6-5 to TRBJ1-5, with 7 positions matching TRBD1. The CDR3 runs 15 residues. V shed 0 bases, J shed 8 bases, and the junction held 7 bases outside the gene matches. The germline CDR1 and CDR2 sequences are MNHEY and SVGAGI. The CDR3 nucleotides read TGTGCCAGCAGTTACTCGAGGACAGGCCCGGAGCCCCAGCATTTT. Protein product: CASSYSRTGPEPQHF.

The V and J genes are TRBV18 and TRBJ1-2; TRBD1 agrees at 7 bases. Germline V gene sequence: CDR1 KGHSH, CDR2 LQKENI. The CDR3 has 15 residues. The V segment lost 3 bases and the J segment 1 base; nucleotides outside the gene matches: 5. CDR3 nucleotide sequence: TGTGCCAGCTCACCGCCTCAGGGGGTTAACTATGGCTACACCTTC. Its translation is CASSPPQGVNYGYTF.

CDR3 in amino acids: CASSLAEGSNQPQHF. As DNA, the CDR3 is TGTGCCAGCAGCTTAGCGGAGGGTAGCAATCAGCCCCAGCATTTT. This chain uses TRBV7-9 with TRBJ1-5; D unresolved. This CDR3 has 15 amino acids. Germline CDR1 is SEHNR and CDR2 is FQNEAQ (reference sequence). Trimming pared 0 bases from V and 0 bases from J, leaving 6 bases between.

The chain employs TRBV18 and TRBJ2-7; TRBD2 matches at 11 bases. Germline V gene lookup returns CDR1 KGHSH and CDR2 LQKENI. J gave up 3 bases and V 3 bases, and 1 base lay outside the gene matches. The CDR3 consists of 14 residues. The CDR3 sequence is CASSPGLAVYEQYF. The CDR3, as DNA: TGTGCCAGCTCACCGGGACTAGCGGTCTACGAGCAGTACTTC.

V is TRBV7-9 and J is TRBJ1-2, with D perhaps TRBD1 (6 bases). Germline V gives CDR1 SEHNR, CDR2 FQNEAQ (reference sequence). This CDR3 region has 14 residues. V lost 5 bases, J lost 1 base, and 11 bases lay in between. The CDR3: CASSHGQLNYGYTF. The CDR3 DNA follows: TGTGCCAGCAGCCACGGACAGCTTAACTATGGCTACACCTTC.

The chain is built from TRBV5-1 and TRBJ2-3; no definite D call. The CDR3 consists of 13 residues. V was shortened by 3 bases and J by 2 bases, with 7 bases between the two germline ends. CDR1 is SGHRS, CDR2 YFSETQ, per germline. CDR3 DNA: TGCGCCAGCAGCTCTCTGGCCACAGATACGCAGTATTTT. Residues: CASSSLATDTQYF.

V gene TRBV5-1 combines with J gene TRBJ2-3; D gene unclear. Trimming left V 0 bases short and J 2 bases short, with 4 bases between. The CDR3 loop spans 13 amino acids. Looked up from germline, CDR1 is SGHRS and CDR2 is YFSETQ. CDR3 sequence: CASSLGYTDTQYF. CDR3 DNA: TGCGCCAGCAGCTTGGGTTACACAGATACGCAGTATTTT.